This T cell receptor (beta chain) was sequenced in a study of vaccination and CD4 T cells after COVID-19. About the research overall: A median of 72 days (range 14 to 241) separated dose two from the taking of post-vaccine samples. Cells were stimulated with overlapping spike peptides from SARS-CoV-2, HCoV-NL63, HCoV-OC43 and HCoV-229E. Whole-study findings and limits: Spike mono-reactivity was found in 304 of the 307 vaccine-specific clones identified in convalescent patients.

With the Oncomine TCR Beta short-read assay, DNA from cultured CD4+ T cells was sequenced. MiXCR was run by TCRdb on the PCR reads, yielding one entry per CDR3 protein. The sample has 10,000 to 12,000 distinct CDR3 sequences, roughly 67% seen once. Remarks on this clonotype: Its antigen is not known.

Trimming took off 6 bases at V and 6 bases at J, with 8 bases between the two ends. Germline CDR1 is WSHSY and CDR2 is SAAADI. The CDR3 totals 12 residues. Treatment in this sample: roughly 11-day PBMC culture with coronavirus spike peptide pools or control peptides (ViraFEST assay). J is TRBJ2-2 and V is TRBV10-2; D is ambiguous. The source material was CD4+ T cells from blood, cultured in vitro. This TCR came from a human donor who had recovered from COVID-19. CDR3 amino acids: CASRERAGELFF. The CDR3 DNA is TGCGCCAGCAGAGAACGAGCCGGGGAGCTGTTTTTT.